Listed below are T cell receptor beta chains from one sample, sequenced in a study of a mutant IDH1 vaccine in newly diagnosed glioma. These TCRs' antigens remain unknown. The repertoire was sequenced with immunoSEQ multiplex PCR; TCRdb's copy has only in-frame clones and lacks some. This table has fewer than 45,000 clones, approximately 82% appearing once. The sequencing here drew on PBMCs, taken from a glioma patient whose treatment included an IDH1 peptide vaccine. These receptors all stem from a man aged 18 to 35 with glioma. Some clones in this sample may be carry-over from other donors' samples. CDR3s include the opening cysteine and the closing phenylalanine or tryptophan. The order of the fields is clone size, J gene, V gene, CDR3 length, D gene, CDR3 DNA, CDR3 protein. A D gene is named only where the DNA matches it firmly. Not every row has a clone size; where given, it reads once, few, many or a size class.

abundance: .
j_gene: TRBJ1-3
v_gene: TRBV9
len: 14
d_gene: .
CDR3nt: TGTGCCAGCAGCGCCCACACAGTCGAAAACACCATATATTTT
CDR3aa: CASSAHTVENTIYF

abundance: .
j_gene: TRBJ2-3
v_gene: TRBV2
len: 15
d_gene: TRBD1
CDR3nt: TGTGCCAGCAGTTGGGGGACAGGGGCCACAGATACGCAGTATTTT
CDR3aa: CASSWGTGATDTQYF

abundance: .
j_gene: TRBJ1-2
v_gene: TRBV5-1
len: 17
d_gene: TRBD1
CDR3nt: TGCGCCAGCAGCTTAAATTCCGCCGGGACAGGGGATTTTGGCTACACCTTC
CDR3aa: CASSLNSAGTGDFGYTF

abundance: .
j_gene: TRBJ2-6
v_gene: TRBV18
len: 13
d_gene: .
CDR3nt: TGTGCCAGCTCACCGCGACGGTCCAACGTCCTGACTTTC
CDR3aa: CASSPRRSNVLTF

abundance: .
j_gene: TRBJ1-1
v_gene: TRBV5-6
len: 14
d_gene: .
CDR3nt: TGTGCCAGCAGCGCTCTCGAATTGGACACTGAAGCTTTCTTT
CDR3aa: CASSALELDTEAFF

abundance: .
j_gene: TRBJ2-5
v_gene: TRBV9
len: 13
d_gene: .
CDR3nt: TGTGCCAGCAGCGTGTCCCCCCAAGAGACCCAGTACTTC
CDR3aa: CASSVSPQETQYF

abundance: .
j_gene: TRBJ2-5
v_gene: TRBV14
len: 16
d_gene: .
CDR3nt: TGTGCCAGCAGCCAATACACCCGCCCCCCCCAAGAGACCCAGTACTTC
CDR3aa: CASSQYTRPPQETQYF

abundance: .
j_gene: TRBJ1-3
v_gene: TRBV29-1
len: 14
d_gene: .
CDR3nt: TGCAGCGTTGGGAGCACAGGCTCTGGAAACACCATATATTTT
CDR3aa: CSVGSTGSGNTIYF

abundance: .
j_gene: TRBJ1-2
v_gene: TRBV20-1
len: 11
d_gene: .
CDR3nt: TGCAGTGGTTGGGGGGGCTATGGCTACACCTTC
CDR3aa: CSGWGGYGYTF

abundance: .
j_gene: TRBJ1-4
v_gene: TRBV4-3
len: 16
d_gene: .
CDR3nt: TGCGCCAGCAGCCATGGACAGTCCGCAACTAATGAAAAACTGTTTTTT
CDR3aa: CASSHGQSATNEKLFF

abundance: .
j_gene: TRBJ1-2
v_gene: TRBV30
len: 14
d_gene: TRBD1
CDR3nt: TGTGCCTCCGGACAGGGAAGATTGGACTATGGCTACACCTTC
CDR3aa: CASGQGRLDYGYTF

abundance: .
j_gene: TRBJ2-1
v_gene: TRBV30
len: 15
d_gene: .
CDR3nt: TGTGCCTGGAGCGGGTTTCACGGGGGACCCAATGAGCAGTTCTTC
CDR3aa: CAWSGFHGGPNEQFF

abundance: .
j_gene: TRBJ2-7
v_gene: TRBV5-1
len: 14
d_gene: .
CDR3nt: TGCGCCAGCAGCTTGCCAGAGTCACCCTACGAGCAGTACTTC
CDR3aa: CASSLPESPYEQYF

abundance: .
j_gene: TRBJ2-5
v_gene: TRBV6-5
len: 16
d_gene: TRBD2
CDR3nt: TGTGCCAGCAGTTACTCTCCCGGGGGGGAGCGAGAGACCCAGTACTTC
CDR3aa: CASSYSPGGERETQYF

abundance: .
j_gene: TRBJ1-5
v_gene: TRBV30
len: 15
d_gene: .
CDR3nt: TGTGCCTGGAGTGCAGGGGCGCTGGGCAATCAGCCCCAGCATTTT
CDR3aa: CAWSAGALGNQPQHF

abundance: .
j_gene: TRBJ1-4
v_gene: TRBV6-6
len: 10
d_gene: .
CDR3nt: TGTGCCAGCAGGGGTGAAAAACTGTTTTTT
CDR3aa: CASRGEKLFF

abundance: once
j_gene: TRBJ1-1
v_gene: TRBV7-8
len: 18
d_gene: .
CDR3nt: TGTGCCAGCAGCCCACGACCTAGAAGGAGGGGGGGGGACACTGAAGCTTTCTTT
CDR3aa: CASSPRPRRRGGDTEAFF

abundance: once
j_gene: TRBJ2-7
v_gene: TRBV28
len: 15
d_gene: TRBD1
CDR3nt: TGTGCCAGCAGTTCCACCGGGACAGGCGCCTACGAGCAGTACTTC
CDR3aa: CASSSTGTGAYEQYF

abundance: .
j_gene: TRBJ2-7
v_gene: TRBV7-2
len: 14
d_gene: .
CDR3nt: TGTGCCAGCAGCTTATCCCCGGCGATCTACGAGCAGTACTTC
CDR3aa: CASSLSPAIYEQYF

abundance: .
j_gene: TRBJ2-7
v_gene: TRBV9
len: 16
d_gene: TRBD1
CDR3nt: TGTGCCAGCAGCGTAGAGGGACAGGGGAGCTCCTACGAGCAGTACTTC
CDR3aa: CASSVEGQGSSYEQYF

abundance: .
j_gene: TRBJ2-7
v_gene: TRBV7-8
len: 17
d_gene: TRBD2
CDR3nt: TGTGCCAGCAGCTTAGTGGTACGCGGGACTAGCTCAGACGAGCAGTACTTC
CDR3aa: CASSLVVRGTSSDEQYF

abundance: .
j_gene: TRBJ1-5
v_gene: TRBV30
len: 17
d_gene: TRBD1
CDR3nt: TGTGCCTGGAGTGTCCCCGGAGCGACAGGGAGCAATCAGCCCCAGCATTTT
CDR3aa: CAWSVPGATGSNQPQHF

abundance: .
j_gene: TRBJ2-4
v_gene: TRBV13
len: 14
d_gene: .
CDR3nt: TGTGCCAGCAGCCCGCCTTTAGACCAAAACATTCAGTACTTC
CDR3aa: CASSPPLDQNIQYF

abundance: .
j_gene: TRBJ2-3
v_gene: TRBV6-5
len: 14
d_gene: .
CDR3nt: TGTGCCAGCAGAAGGGGGGGGAACACAGATACGCAGTATTTT
CDR3aa: CASRRGGNTDTQYF

abundance: .
j_gene: TRBJ1-5
v_gene: TRBV7-2
len: 16
d_gene: TRBD1
CDR3nt: TGTGCCAGCAGCTTATATGGGACAGGGCTCAATCAGCCCCAGCATTTT
CDR3aa: CASSLYGTGLNQPQHF

abundance: .
j_gene: TRBJ1-3
v_gene: TRBV14
len: 17
d_gene: TRBD1
CDR3nt: TGTGCCAGCAGCCGACTCGAGGGACAGGGAAATAGAAACACCATATATTTT
CDR3aa: CASSRLEGQGNRNTIYF

abundance: .
j_gene: TRBJ1-2
v_gene: TRBV7-9
len: 17
d_gene: .
CDR3nt: TGTGCCAGCTACGAGATGATAGAAGAACTAAGGAACTATGGCTACACCTTC
CDR3aa: CASYEMIEELRNYGYTF

abundance: .
j_gene: TRBJ2-5
v_gene: TRBV4-1
len: 14
d_gene: TRBD2
CDR3nt: TGCGCCAGCAGCCAACAGCGGGAGGGGGAGACCCAGTACTTC
CDR3aa: CASSQQREGETQYF

abundance: .
j_gene: TRBJ2-7
v_gene: TRBV4-3
len: 15
d_gene: TRBD1
CDR3nt: TGCGCCAGCAGCCCGAGGACAGGGGCTGCCTACGAGCAGTACTTC
CDR3aa: CASSPRTGAAYEQYF

abundance: .
j_gene: TRBJ2-5
v_gene: TRBV5-4
len: 16
d_gene: .
CDR3nt: TGTGCCAGCAGCTTGTGGCGGGCCTCGTACCAAGAGACCCAGTACTTC
CDR3aa: CASSLWRASYQETQYF

abundance: .
j_gene: TRBJ2-7
v_gene: TRBV16
len: 14
d_gene: TRBD2
CDR3nt: TGTGCCAGCAGCCTCTCGGGGGGGAACTACGAGCAGTACTTC
CDR3aa: CASSLSGGNYEQYF

abundance: .
j_gene: TRBJ2-7
v_gene: TRBV13
len: 12
d_gene: .
CDR3nt: TGTGCCAGCAGCTTATTTTCGGACACCTTAGACTTC
CDR3aa: CASSLFSDTLDF

abundance: few
j_gene: TRBJ1-5
v_gene: TRBV4-1
len: 14
d_gene: .
CDR3nt: TGCGCCAGCAGCCAAGTCAGGGGCCGGCAGCCCCAGCATTTT
CDR3aa: CASSQVRGRQPQHF

abundance: .
j_gene: TRBJ1-1
v_gene: TRBV27
len: 13
d_gene: .
CDR3nt: TGTGCCAGCAGGTCCCAAGGGAACACTGAAGCTTTCTTT
CDR3aa: CASRSQGNTEAFF

abundance: .
j_gene: TRBJ1-2
v_gene: TRBV30
len: 14
d_gene: TRBD1
CDR3nt: TGTGCCTGGAGTGTACAGGGGGGCGGGGCCGGCTACACCTTC
CDR3aa: CAWSVQGGGAGYTF

abundance: .
j_gene: TRBJ1-3
v_gene: TRBV4-3
len: 15
d_gene: .
CDR3nt: TGCGCCAGCAGCCAAGACAGGGGAGCAGGAAACACCATATATTTT
CDR3aa: CASSQDRGAGNTIYF

abundance: .
j_gene: TRBJ1-2
v_gene: TRBV7-2
len: 13
d_gene: .
CDR3nt: TGTGCCAGCAGCTTATGGGGGATGATAGGCTACACCTTC
CDR3aa: CASSLWGMIGYTF

abundance: few
j_gene: TRBJ1-1
v_gene: TRBV6-5
len: 15
d_gene: .
CDR3nt: TGTGCCAGCAGTGACTTGGGGGACGGCGGCACTGAAGCTTTCTTT
CDR3aa: CASSDLGDGGTEAFF

abundance: .
j_gene: TRBJ2-7
v_gene: TRBV5-6
len: 15
d_gene: TRBD1
CDR3nt: TGTGCCAGCAGCCGGACAGGACAGGCGCCCTACGAGCAGTACTTC
CDR3aa: CASSRTGQAPYEQYF

abundance: .
j_gene: TRBJ2-7
v_gene: TRBV5-5
len: 14
d_gene: .
CDR3nt: TGTGCCAGCAGCCCTCGGGAGGGGGCTGGGGAGCAGCACTTC
CDR3aa: CASSPREGAGEQHF

abundance: .
j_gene: TRBJ2-3
v_gene: TRBV6-5
len: 15
d_gene: TRBD2
CDR3nt: TGTGCCAGCACCCCTAGCGGGGGGGCAGGAGATACGCAGTATTTT
CDR3aa: CASTPSGGAGDTQYF

abundance: .
j_gene: TRBJ1-3
v_gene: TRBV29-1
len: 15
d_gene: .
CDR3nt: TGCAGCGTGGCCGGGACGCTGACTTCTGGAAACACCATATATTTT
CDR3aa: CSVAGTLTSGNTIYF

abundance: .
j_gene: TRBJ1-5
v_gene: TRBV19
len: 14
d_gene: .
CDR3nt: TGTGCCATCCGGGACAAGGGGAGCAATCAGCCCCAGCATTTT
CDR3aa: CAIRDKGSNQPQHF

abundance: .
j_gene: TRBJ1-4
v_gene: TRBV30
len: 14
d_gene: .
CDR3nt: TGTGCCTGGAGTGTAAACCAACTGGGGGAAAAACTGTTTTTT
CDR3aa: CAWSVNQLGEKLFF

abundance: .
j_gene: TRBJ1-2
v_gene: TRBV6-5
len: 14
d_gene: .
CDR3nt: TGTGCCAGCAGTTACGGGAGGGGCGACTATGGCTACACCTTC
CDR3aa: CASSYGRGDYGYTF

abundance: few
j_gene: TRBJ1-6
v_gene: TRBV18
len: 15
d_gene: .
CDR3nt: TGTGCCAGCTCACCAAGGGGCTCCTATAATTCACCCCTCCACTTT
CDR3aa: CASSPRGSYNSPLHF

abundance: .
j_gene: TRBJ2-2
v_gene: TRBV4-2
len: 13
d_gene: .
CDR3nt: TGTGCCAGCAGTACAGGGAGCACCGGGGAGCTGTTTTTT
CDR3aa: CASSTGSTGELFF

abundance: .
j_gene: TRBJ1-6
v_gene: TRBV10-3
len: 14
d_gene: .
CDR3nt: TGTGCCATCCAAGCGAGGTCAGGAGACTCACCCCTCCACTTT
CDR3aa: CAIQARSGDSPLHF

abundance: .
j_gene: TRBJ1-5
v_gene: TRBV5-8
len: 15
d_gene: TRBD1
CDR3nt: TGTGCCAGCAGCTTGGCAGGGGGGAGGAATCAGCCCCAGCATTTT
CDR3aa: CASSLAGGRNQPQHF

abundance: .
j_gene: TRBJ1-1
v_gene: TRBV4-2
len: 19
d_gene: TRBD1
CDR3nt: TGTGCCAGCAGCCAAGATCGTCGGACAGGGGGCGTCATGAACACTGAAGCTTTCTTT
CDR3aa: CASSQDRRTGGVMNTEAFF

abundance: .
j_gene: TRBJ2-7
v_gene: TRBV7-2
len: 16
d_gene: TRBD2
CDR3nt: TGTGCCAGCAGCTTATTTGCTAGCGGGGAGGATTACGAGCAGTACTTC
CDR3aa: CASSLFASGEDYEQYF

abundance: .
j_gene: TRBJ1-2
v_gene: TRBV6-5
len: 15
d_gene: TRBD1
CDR3nt: TGTGCCAGCAGTTCTCCTAAAGACAGGGACTATGGCTACACCTTC
CDR3aa: CASSSPKDRDYGYTF